This TCR beta chain came from a study of CD8+ T cells in alopecia areata. cDNA reverse transcribed from extracted RNA served as the sequencing template. The protocol was immunoSEQ multiplex PCR, while the TCRdb copy is restricted to in-frame clones and leaves out a portion. The table has about 250,000 clones, 67% seen once; the top ten hold roughly 1.2%. Of note for this clone: Other DNA sequences from this sample encode an identical CDR3 as well.

Germline loops: CDR1 SGDLS, CDR2 YYNGEE. The CDR3 contains 15 residues. With 2 bases removed from V and 1 base from J, the gap between germline ends came to 7 bases. The TCR was taken from a human donor with alopecia areata. The input for sequencing was CD4+ T cells sorted from blood, taken at week 0. The V and J genes are TRBV9 and TRBJ2-6; a possible D gene is TRBD2 (6 bases). The CDR3 DNA sequence: TGTGCCAGCAGCGTGGAGGGTTCTGGGGCCAACGTCCTGACTTTC. It encodes CASSVEGSGANVLTF.